The clone carrying this TCR beta chain was observed a few times. Its specificity is unknown. The data belong to a study of post-analysis software for immune sequencing data. Overall study context: The courses of disease that were included comprised relapsing-remitting, secondary progressive and progressive-relapsing multiple sclerosis. Findings and caveats of the study: Controls showed significantly higher normalized Chao1 diversity than did multiple sclerosis patients. Clustering by F measure revealed strong co-clustering among samples prepared together in one batch.

TCR beta cDNA libraries included unique molecular identifiers. Roughly 500,000 cDNA molecules came from approximately 1 to 10 million T cells. TCRdb re-called the PCR reads with MiXCR, one entry per CDR3 protein. The table records 750,000 to 950,000 distinct CDR3 sequences, about 45% of them present only once. The receptor comes from a girl aged 10 to 17 with multiple sclerosis. Sequencing input: blood.

This chain's CDR3 is CASRSGPYSTSTDTQYF. The CDR3 DNA follows: TGTGCCAGCAGGTCAGGGCCATATTCGACGAGCACAGATACGCAGTATTTT. The chain links TRBV28 to TRBJ2-3, with D perhaps TRBD1 (5 bases). Per the germline V gene, CDR1 is MDHEN and CDR2 is SYDVKM. V was pared by 6 bases and J by 0 bases, with 19 bases between. The length of the CDR3 is 17 residues.